This T cell receptor beta chain came from a study of blood T cell repertoires in COVID-19. Germline loops: CDR1 KGHSH, CDR2 LQKENI. The CDR3 is 17 amino acids. V lost 3 bases and J lost 0; bases outside the gene matches: 4. The method was immunoSEQ multiplex PCR; TCRdb's version includes in-frame clones alone and lacks a portion of them. The sample has 80,000 or so clones, roughly 86% seen once. This clonotype was obtained from a human donor in a cohort sampled during active COVID-19. The chain employs TRBV18 and TRBJ2-3; 12 bases are shared with TRBD2. Sequences were obtained from peripheral blood. The CDR3 loop is CASSPATSGGSTDTQYF. CDR3 nucleotides: TGTGCCAGCTCACCCGCGACTAGCGGGGGCAGCACAGATACGCAGTATTTT.